This T cell receptor beta chain was captured by sequencing in a study of technical replicates of blood from several donors. Data came from immunoSEQ multiplex PCR; TCRdb stores just in-frame clones and leaves some out. The sample shows some 15,000 clones, approximately 81% of them seen only once. The V and J ends lost 3 bases and 7 bases respectively, with 15 bases between them. CDR1 MGHDK and CDR2 SYGVNS come from the germline V gene. The CDR3 extends over 15 amino acids. The TCR sequence derives from a human donor in good health. V is TRBV25-1 and J is TRBJ1-4; D might be TRBD1 (6 bases). The sample taken for sequencing was PBMCs. The CDR3 sequence is CASSESVGGGEKLFF. DNA of the CDR3: TGTGCCAGCAGTGAGAGCGTAGGGGGTGGTGAAAAACTGTTTTTT.